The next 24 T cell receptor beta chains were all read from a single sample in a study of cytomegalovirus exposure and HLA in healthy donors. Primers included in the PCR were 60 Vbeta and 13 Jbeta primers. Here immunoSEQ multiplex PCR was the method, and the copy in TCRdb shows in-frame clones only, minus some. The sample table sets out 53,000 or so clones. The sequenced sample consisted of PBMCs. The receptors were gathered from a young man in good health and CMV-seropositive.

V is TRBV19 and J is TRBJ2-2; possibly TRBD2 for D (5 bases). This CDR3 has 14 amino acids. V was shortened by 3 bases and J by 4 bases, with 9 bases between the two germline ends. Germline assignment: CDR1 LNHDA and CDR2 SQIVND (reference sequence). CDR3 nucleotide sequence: TGTGCCAGTAGTATCGAGCGGCTCACCGGGGAGCTGTTTTTT. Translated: CASSIERLTGELFF.

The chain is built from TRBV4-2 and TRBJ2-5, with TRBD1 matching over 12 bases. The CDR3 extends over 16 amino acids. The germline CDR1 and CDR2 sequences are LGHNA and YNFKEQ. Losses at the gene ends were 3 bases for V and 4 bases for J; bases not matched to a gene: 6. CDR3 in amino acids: CASSHPGQGARETQYF. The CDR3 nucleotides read TGTGCCAGCAGCCACCCGGGACAGGGGGCGCGAGAGACCCAGTACTTC.

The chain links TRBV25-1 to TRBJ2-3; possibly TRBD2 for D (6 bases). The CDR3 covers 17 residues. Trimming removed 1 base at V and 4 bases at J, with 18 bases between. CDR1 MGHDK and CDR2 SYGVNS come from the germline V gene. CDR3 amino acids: CASSESEGPGDPDTQYF. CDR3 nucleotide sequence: TGTGCCAGCAGTGAATCGGAGGGCCCGGGGGATCCAGATACGCAGTATTTT.

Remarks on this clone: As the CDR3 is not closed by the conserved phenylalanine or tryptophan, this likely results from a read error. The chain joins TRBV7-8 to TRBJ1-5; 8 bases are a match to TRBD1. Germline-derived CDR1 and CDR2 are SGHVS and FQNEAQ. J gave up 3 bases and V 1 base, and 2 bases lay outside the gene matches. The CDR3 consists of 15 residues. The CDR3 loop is CASSLDRGNNQPQHL. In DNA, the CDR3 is TGTGCCAGCAGCTTAGACAGGGGGAACAATCAGCCCCAGCATCTT.

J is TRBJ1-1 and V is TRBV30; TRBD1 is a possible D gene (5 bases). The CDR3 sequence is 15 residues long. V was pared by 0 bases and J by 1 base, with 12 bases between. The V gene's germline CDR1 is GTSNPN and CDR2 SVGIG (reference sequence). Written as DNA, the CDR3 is TGTGCCTGGAGTGTAAGGGGCCGAAAGAACACTGAAGCTTTCTTT. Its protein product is CAWSVRGRKNTEAFF.

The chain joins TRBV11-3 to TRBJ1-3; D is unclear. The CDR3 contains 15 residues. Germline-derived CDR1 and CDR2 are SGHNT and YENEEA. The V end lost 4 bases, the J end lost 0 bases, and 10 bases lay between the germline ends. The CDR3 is CASSSWEDSGNTIYF. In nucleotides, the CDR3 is TGTGCCAGCAGCTCTTGGGAGGACTCTGGAAACACCATATATTTT.

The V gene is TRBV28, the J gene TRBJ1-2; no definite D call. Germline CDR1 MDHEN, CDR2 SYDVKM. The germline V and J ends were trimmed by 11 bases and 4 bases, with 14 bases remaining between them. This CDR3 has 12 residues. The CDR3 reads CAGHRSGYGYTF. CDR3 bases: TGTGCCGGCCACCGATCGGGCTATGGCTACACCTTC.

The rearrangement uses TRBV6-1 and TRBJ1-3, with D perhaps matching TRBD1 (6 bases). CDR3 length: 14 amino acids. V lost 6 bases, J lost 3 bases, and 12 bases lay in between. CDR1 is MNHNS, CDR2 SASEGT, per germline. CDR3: CASRVTGGGNTIYF. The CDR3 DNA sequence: TGTGCCAGCAGGGTGACAGGCGGTGGAAACACCATATATTTT.

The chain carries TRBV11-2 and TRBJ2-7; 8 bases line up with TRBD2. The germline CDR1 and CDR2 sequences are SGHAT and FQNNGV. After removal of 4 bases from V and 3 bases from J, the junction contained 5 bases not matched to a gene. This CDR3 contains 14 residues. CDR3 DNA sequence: TGTGCCAGCAGCTCCGAGCGGGAGTTCTACGAGCAGTACTTC. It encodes CASSSEREFYEQYF.

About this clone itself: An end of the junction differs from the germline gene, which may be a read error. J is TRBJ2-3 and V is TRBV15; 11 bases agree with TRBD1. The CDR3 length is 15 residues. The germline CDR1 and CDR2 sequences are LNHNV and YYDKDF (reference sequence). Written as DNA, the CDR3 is TGTGCCACCAGCAGCGGGACAGGGGGTGGAGATACGCGGTATTTT. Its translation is CATSSGTGGGDTRYF.

The CDR3 loop reads CASSISWGRVYEQYF. The CDR3 DNA reads TGTGCCAGTAGTATATCCTGGGGCAGGGTCTACGAGCAGTACTTC. The chain carries TRBV19 and TRBJ2-7, with a tentative D call TRBD1 (5 bases). V dropped 2 bases and J dropped 3 bases, with 14 bases sitting between them. This CDR3 has 15 amino acids. Germline CDR1 is LNHDA and CDR2 is SQIVND (reference sequence).

CDR3 sequence reads: CASSLATGDGYTF. CDR3 sequence (DNA): TGTGCCAGCAGCTTAGCGACAGGGGATGGCTACACCTTC. The J gene is TRBJ1-2, the V gene TRBV7-9; 8 bases agree with TRBD1. V lost 0 bases and J lost 6; bases outside the gene matches: 0. CDR3 length: 13 amino acids. Germline assignment: CDR1 SEHNR and CDR2 FQNEAQ (reference sequence). Variable domain in full (rest from reference TRBV7-9 and TRBJ1-2): DTGVSQNPRHKITKRGQNVTFRCDPISEHNRLYWYRQTLGQGPEFLTYFQNEAQLEKSRLLSDRFSAERPKGSFSTLEIQRTEQGDSAMYLCASSLATGDGYTFGSGTRLTVV.

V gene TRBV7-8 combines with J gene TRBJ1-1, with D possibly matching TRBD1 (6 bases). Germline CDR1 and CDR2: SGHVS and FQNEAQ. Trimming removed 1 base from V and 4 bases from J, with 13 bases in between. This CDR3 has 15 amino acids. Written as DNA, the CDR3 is TGTGCCAGCAGCTTAGTCAGGGGCGGCATCACTGAAGCTTTCTTT. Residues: CASSLVRGGITEAFF.

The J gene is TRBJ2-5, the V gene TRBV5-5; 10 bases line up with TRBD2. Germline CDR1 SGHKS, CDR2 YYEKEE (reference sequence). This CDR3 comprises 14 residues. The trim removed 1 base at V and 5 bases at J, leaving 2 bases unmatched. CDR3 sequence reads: CASSLTSGKETQYF. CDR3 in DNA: TGTGCCAGCAGCTTGACTAGCGGGAAGGAGACCCAGTACTTC. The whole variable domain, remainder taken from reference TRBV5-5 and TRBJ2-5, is DAGVTQSPTHLIKTRGQQVTLRCSPISGHKSVSWYQQVLGQGPQFIFQYYEKEERGRGNFPDRFSARQFPNYSSELNVNALLLGDSALYLCASSLTSGKETQYFGPGTRLLVL.

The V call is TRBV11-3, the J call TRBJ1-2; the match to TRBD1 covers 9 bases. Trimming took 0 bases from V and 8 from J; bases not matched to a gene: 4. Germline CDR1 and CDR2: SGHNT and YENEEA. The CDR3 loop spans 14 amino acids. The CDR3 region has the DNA TGTGCCAGCAGCTTAGAGGACAGGGGCTTCGGCTACACCTTC. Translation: CASSLEDRGFGYTF.

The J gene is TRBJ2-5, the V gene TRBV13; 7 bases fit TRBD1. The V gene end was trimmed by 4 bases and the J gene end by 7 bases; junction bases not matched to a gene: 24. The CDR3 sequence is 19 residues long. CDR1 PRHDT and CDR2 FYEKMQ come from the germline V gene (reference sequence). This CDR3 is CASSYRQGRVLSSGGTQYF. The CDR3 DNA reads TGTGCCAGCAGCTATAGACAGGGAAGGGTCCTATCATCTGGTGGGACCCAGTACTTC.

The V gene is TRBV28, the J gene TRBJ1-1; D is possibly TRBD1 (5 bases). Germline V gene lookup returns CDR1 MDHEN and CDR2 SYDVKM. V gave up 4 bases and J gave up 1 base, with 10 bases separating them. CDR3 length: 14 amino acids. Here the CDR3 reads CASSSPGGNTEAFF. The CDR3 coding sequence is TGTGCCAGCAGTTCTCCCGGGGGGAACACTGAAGCTTTCTTT.

CDR3 coding DNA: TGTGCCAGCAGCTCTGACAGGGGGCGAACGGGGGCCAACGTCCTGACTTTC. This sequence encodes CASSSDRGRTGANVLTF. The chain has TRBV9 and TRBJ2-6, with 10 bases identical to TRBD1. Germline V gene data show CDR1 as SGDLS and CDR2 as YYNGEE. With 4 bases clipped from V and 4 bases from J, the junction kept 8 bases outside the gene matches. This CDR3 comprises 17 residues. Drawing the rest from reference TRBV9 and TRBJ2-6, the complete variable domain is DSGVTQTPKHLITATGQRVTLRCSPRSGDLSVYWYQQSLDQGLQFLIQYYNGEERAKGNILERFSAQQFPDLHSELNLSSLELGDSALYFCASSSDRGRTGANVLTFGAGSRLTVL.

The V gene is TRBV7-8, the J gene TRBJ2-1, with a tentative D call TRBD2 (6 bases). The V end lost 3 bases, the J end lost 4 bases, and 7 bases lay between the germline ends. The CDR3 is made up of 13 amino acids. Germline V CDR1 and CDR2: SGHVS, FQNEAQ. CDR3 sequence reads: CASSLDYYNEQFF. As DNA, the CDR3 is TGTGCCAGCAGCTTGGACTATTACAATGAGCAGTTCTTC.

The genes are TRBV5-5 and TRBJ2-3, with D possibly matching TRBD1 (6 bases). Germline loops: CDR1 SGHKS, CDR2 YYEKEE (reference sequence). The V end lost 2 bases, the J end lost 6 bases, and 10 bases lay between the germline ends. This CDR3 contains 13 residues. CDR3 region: CASSLQGEDTQYF. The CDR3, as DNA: TGTGCCAGCAGCTTACAGGGTGAGGATACGCAGTATTTT.

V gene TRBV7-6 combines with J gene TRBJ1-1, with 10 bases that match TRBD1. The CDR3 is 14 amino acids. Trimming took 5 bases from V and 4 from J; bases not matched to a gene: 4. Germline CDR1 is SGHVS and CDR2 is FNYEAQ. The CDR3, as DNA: TGTGCCAGCAGCCTGGGACAGGGGTTCACTGAAGCTTTCTTT. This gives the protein CASSLGQGFTEAFF.

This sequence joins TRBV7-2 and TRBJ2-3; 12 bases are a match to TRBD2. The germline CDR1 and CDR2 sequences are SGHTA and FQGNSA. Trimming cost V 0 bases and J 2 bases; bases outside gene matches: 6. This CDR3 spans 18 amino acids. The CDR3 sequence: CASSLAGLAGGYTDTQYF. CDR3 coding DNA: TGTGCCAGCAGCTTAGCTGGCCTAGCGGGAGGGTACACAGATACGCAGTATTTT.

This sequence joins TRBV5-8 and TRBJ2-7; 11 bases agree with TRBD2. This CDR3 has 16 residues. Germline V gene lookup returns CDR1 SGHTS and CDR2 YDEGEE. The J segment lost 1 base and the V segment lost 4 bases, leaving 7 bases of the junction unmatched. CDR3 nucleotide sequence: TGTGCCAGCAGCCCTTGGGTAGCGGGAGGGTCCTACGAGCAGTACTTC. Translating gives CASSPWVAGGSYEQYF. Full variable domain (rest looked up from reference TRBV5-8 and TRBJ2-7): EAGVTQSPTHLIKTRGQQATLRCSPISGHTSVYWYQQALGLGLQFLLWYDEGEERNRGNFPPRFSGRQFPNYSSELNVNALELEDSALYLCASSPWVAGGSYEQYFGPGTRLTVT.

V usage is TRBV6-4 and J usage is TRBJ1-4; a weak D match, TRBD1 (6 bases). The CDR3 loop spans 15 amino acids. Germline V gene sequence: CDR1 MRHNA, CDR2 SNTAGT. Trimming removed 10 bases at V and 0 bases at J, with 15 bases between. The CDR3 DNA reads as TGTGCCAATACAGGACAGATTGCAACTAATGAAAAACTGTTTTTT. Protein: CANTGQIATNEKLFF.